The subject of this entry is one T cell receptor beta chain. Its specificity is unknown. The sample comes from a study of shared clonotypes between healthy human individuals. Findings of the study overall: It was anticipated that sequencing depth would influence how many clonotypes donors shared. Shared clonotypes across all four donors exceeded non-shared ones in generation probability.

The CDR3 sequence is 11 residues long. CDR1 is DFQATT and CDR2 is SNEGSKA in the germline V gene (reference sequence). The V and J ends lost 6 bases and 8 bases, in that order; junction bases with no gene match: 6. Clones were read by immunoSEQ multiplex PCR, and TCRdb kept only the in-frame ones, dropping some. The sample has approximately 2.4 million clones; nearly 97% are singletons. The receptor comes from a man younger than 30 in good health. The chain couples TRBV20-1 to TRBJ1-2, with TRBD1 matching over 7 bases. The sequenced sample was naive CD4+ T cells sorted from blood. Subset reported: CD45RA+ positively selected. CDR3 nucleotide sequence: TGCAGTGCAGAGAAGGGGGCGGGCTACACCTTC. Translation gives CSAEKGAGYTF.